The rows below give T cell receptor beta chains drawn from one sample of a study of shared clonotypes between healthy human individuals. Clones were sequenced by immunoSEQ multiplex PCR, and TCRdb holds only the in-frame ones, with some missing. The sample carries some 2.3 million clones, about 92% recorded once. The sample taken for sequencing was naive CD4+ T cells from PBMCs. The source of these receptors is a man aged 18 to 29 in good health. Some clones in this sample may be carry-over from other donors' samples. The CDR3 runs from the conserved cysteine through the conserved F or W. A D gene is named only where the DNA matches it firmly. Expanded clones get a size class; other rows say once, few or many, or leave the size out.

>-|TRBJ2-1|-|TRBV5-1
TGCGCCAGCAGCTTGGCACCTAGCTCCTACAATGAGCAGTTCTTC
CASSLAPSSYNEQFF
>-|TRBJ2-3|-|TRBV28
TGTGCCAGCAAGGCTTCACTGGTCCCAGATACGCAGTATTTT
CASKASLVPDTQYF
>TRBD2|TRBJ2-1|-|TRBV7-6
TGTGCCAGCAGCTTAAGGCGAGGGACTAGCGTCAATGAGCAGTTCTTC
CASSLRRGTSVNEQFF
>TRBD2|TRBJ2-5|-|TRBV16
TGTGCCAGCAGCCCATCGGGGGGGACAGAGACCCAGTACTTC
CASSPSGGTETQYF
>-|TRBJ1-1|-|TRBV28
TGTGCCAGCAGTCCCGGGGGAACAGGCACTGAAGCTTTCTTT
CASSPGGTGTEAFF
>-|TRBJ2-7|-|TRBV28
TGTGCCAGCAGTTCTCCCCACAACTCCTACGAGCAGTACTTC
CASSSPHNSYEQYF
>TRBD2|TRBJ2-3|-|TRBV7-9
TGTGCCAGCAGCTTAGGAGCGGGAGGGGGGACAGATACGCAGTATTTT
CASSLGAGGGTDTQYF
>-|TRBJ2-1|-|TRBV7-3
TGTGCCAGCAGCCGACTTGGGGGGAGCAATGAGCAGTTCTTC
CASSRLGGSNEQFF
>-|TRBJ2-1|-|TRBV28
TGTGCCAGCAGCCTATCTGCCCACCCTGAGCAGTTCTTC
CASSLSAHPEQFF
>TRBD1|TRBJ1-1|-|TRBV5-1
TGCGCCAGCACCTCGGGACAGGGACTCATGAACACTGAAGCTTTCTTT
CASTSGQGLMNTEAFF
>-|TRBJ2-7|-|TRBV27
TGTGCCAGCAGTCCCACCAGGTGGCCAGGGGAACTCTACGAGCAGTACTTC
CASSPTRWPGELYEQYF
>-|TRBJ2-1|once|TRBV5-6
TGTGCCAGCAGCTTGCGACAGGTTAGCTACAATGAGCAGTTCTTC
CASSLRQVSYNEQFF
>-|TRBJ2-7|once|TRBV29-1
TGCAGCGTTGGTTTAAGGGGAAGTATTGTGGCCGAGCAGTACTTC
CSVGLRGSIVAEQYF
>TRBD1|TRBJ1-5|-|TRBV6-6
TGTGCCAGCAGTCTCACAGGGGAACAGCCCCAGCATTTT
CASSLTGEQPQHF
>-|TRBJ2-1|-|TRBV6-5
TGTGCCAGCAGTTACTCGGTAGGGATCAATGAGCAGTTCTTC
CASSYSVGINEQFF
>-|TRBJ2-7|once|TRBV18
TGTGCCAGCTCACCTCCCTACCTCTCCTACGAGCAGTACTTC
CASSPPYLSYEQYF
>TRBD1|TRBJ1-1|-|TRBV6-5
TGTGCCAGCAGTTACGGGGGACAGTTTACCACTGAAGCTTTCTTT
CASSYGGQFTTEAFF
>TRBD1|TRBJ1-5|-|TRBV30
TGTGCCTGGGGAGGGGACAGGGATCAGCCCCAGCATTTT
CAWGGDRDQPQHF
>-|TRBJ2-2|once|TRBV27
TGTGCCACCAAAACCAAACCGGGACACGCGAACACCGGGGAGCTGTTTTTT
CATKTKPGHANTGELFF
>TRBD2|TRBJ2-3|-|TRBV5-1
TGCGCCAGCAGCGTTAGCGGGAGGGGCACAGATACGCAGTATTTT
CASSVSGRGTDTQYF
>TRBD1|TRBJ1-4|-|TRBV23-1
TGCGCCAGCAGTCAATCGACCCAGGACAGGGATGGTGAAAAACTGTTTTTT
CASSQSTQDRDGEKLFF
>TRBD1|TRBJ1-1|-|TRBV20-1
TGCAGTGCTGTACCGGGACAGAAAGCTTTCTTT
CSAVPGQKAFF
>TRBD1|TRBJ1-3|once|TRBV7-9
TGTGCCAGCAGCCAGAGACAGGGAACGACTGGAAACACCATATATTTT
CASSQRQGTTGNTIYF
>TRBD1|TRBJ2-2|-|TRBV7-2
TGTGCCAGCAGCTCCCGGACAGGGAACACCGGGGAGCTGTTTTTT
CASSSRTGNTGELFF
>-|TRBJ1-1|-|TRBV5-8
TGTGCCAGCAGCTCCAGGCCAGCTTTCTTT
CASSSRPAFF
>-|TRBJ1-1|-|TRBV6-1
TGTGCCAGCACGCTGCTTTACACTGAAGCTTTCTTT
CASTLLYTEAFF
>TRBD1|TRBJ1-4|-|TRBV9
TGTGCCAGCAGCCCCGGCGGGAGACAGGGTGAAAAACTGTTTTTT
CASSPGGRQGEKLFF
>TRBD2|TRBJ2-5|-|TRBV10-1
TGCGCCAGCAGTGTTAGCGGGAGTGAAGAGACCCAGTACTTC
CASSVSGSEETQYF
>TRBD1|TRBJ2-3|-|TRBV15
TGTGCCACCAGCATAAGGACAGGGAGCACAGATACGCAGTATTTT
CATSIRTGSTDTQYF
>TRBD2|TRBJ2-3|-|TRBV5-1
TGCGCCAGCAGCATAGGGACTAGCGGCGCAGATACGCAGTATTTT
CASSIGTSGADTQYF
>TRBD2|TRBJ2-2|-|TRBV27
TGTGCCAGCAGTTTACTAGCGGGGTTGGGGAACACCGGGGAGCTGTTTTTT
CASSLLAGLGNTGELFF
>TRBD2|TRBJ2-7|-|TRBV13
TGTGCCAGCCGATCGGCGGGAGGCTCCTACGAGCAGTACTTC
CASRSAGGSYEQYF
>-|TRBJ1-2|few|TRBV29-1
TGCAGCGCTGCCGCCGGCAGGGACTATGGCTACACCTTC
CSAAAGRDYGYTF
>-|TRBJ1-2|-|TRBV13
TGTGCCAGCAGCCGACGACAGTCTAACTATGGCTACACCTTC
CASSRRQSNYGYTF
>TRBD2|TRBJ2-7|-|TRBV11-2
TGTGCCAGCAGCTTAGGCCTAGCGGGATACTCCTACGAGCAGTACTTC
CASSLGLAGYSYEQYF
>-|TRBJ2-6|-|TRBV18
TGTGCCAGCTCACTTACTACGCCTGGGGCCAACGTCCTGACTTTC
CASSLTTPGANVLTF
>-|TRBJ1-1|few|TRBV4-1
TGCGCCAGCAGCCAGGTGGGGAACACTGAAGCTTTCTTT
CASSQVGNTEAFF
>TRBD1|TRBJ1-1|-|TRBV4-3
TGCGCCAGCAGCCACCCGGACAGGGTAAACACTGAAGCTTTCTTT
CASSHPDRVNTEAFF
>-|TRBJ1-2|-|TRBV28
TGTGCCAGCAGTTTATCTGGGGTAGGAGGCTACACCTTC
CASSLSGVGGYTF
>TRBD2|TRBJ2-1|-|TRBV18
TGTGCCAGCTCACCTCGGACGGCGACTAGCGGGCTATACAATGAGCAGTTCTTC
CASSPRTATSGLYNEQFF
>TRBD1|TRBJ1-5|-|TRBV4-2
TGTGCCAGCAGCCAAGGGACAGGGGATTTAAATCAGCCCCAGCATTTT
CASSQGTGDLNQPQHF
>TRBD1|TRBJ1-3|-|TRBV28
TGTGCCAGCAGTTTACCGGGACAGAGATCTGGAAACACCATATATTTT
CASSLPGQRSGNTIYF
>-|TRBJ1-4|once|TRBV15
TGTGCCACCAGCAGAGAGATAGCAACTAATGAAAAACTGTTTTTT
CATSREIATNEKLFF
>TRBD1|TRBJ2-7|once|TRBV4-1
TGCGCCAGCAGCCAAGCACAGACAGGGGGAATAGGCGAGCAGTACTTC
CASSQAQTGGIGEQYF
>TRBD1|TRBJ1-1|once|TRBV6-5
TGTGCCAGCAGTTACTCGGGGAGGGGGCACGCTGAAGCTTTCTTT
CASSYSGRGHAEAFF
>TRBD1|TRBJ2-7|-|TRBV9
TGTGCCAGCAGCGTAGGGGGGAACAGGGGATACGAGCAGTACTTC
CASSVGGNRGYEQYF
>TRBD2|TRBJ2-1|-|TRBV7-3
TGTGCCAGCAGCCTCGGACTAGCCCCGGACGATGAGCAGTTCTTC
CASSLGLAPDDEQFF
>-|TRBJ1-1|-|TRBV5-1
TGCGCCAGCAGCTTGGCAGGAGGGGCCCCGAACACTGAAGCTTTCTTT
CASSLAGGAPNTEAFF